A single TCR beta chain is shown here with its context. This clone was seen a single time. No cognate antigen has been identified for it. No much larger clone is present one base from it, and per-base qualities are unavailable. The data derive from a study of T cell responses to AZD1222 COVID-19 vaccine (TCRdb year 2021). Regarding the complete study: AZD1222 recipients with second doses at about 4 weeks or about 12 weeks were pooled, because spike-specific TCR depth and breadth did not differ between schedules. Enrollment into the trials was organized by age into subgroups of 18-55, 56-69 and 70-plus years, and those subgroups contained about 160, 30 and 59 TCR-sequenced participants, respectively. A total of more than 230 trial participants underwent TCR sequencing, of whom around 200 received two doses of AZD1222 and about 25 received two doses of the MenACWY control vaccine.

The CDR3 regions of human TCRbeta chains were analyzed by immunosequencing. As for how the authors treated the data: Repertoire TCRs were checked for matches against a reference library of SARS-CoV-2-specific TCRs that had been generated using the MIRA antigen-specificity platform. Breadth meant the fraction of unique TCRs that were SARS-CoV-2-associated, whereas depth meant the fraction of total T cells that were SARS-CoV-2-associated. Using the MIRA data, every spike-specific TCR was mapped to the spike region that the TCR reacted to and assigned to either a CD4 or a CD8 class. Log10-transformed breadth and depth values were compared by one-way ANOVA with Sidak's multiple comparisons tests. Entries here come from immuneACCESS through TCRdb and include only in-frame sequences with V and J called. Some clones fail to appear in such tables; in the studies checked, an unresolved V gene covers under half of the shortfall, and the cause of the remainder is unknown. V, J and clone size derive from that table, while D and trimming were established from the DNA sequence. For this sample there are fewer than 120,000 clones; about 90% appear just once. In total, the top ten clones hold 7.8% of the sample.

In light of the paper, this sample's time point label describes: baseline before first vaccination. Vaccinee samples came from UK trials COV001 and COV002, including a single-blind randomized controlled phase 2/3 trial of AZD1222 (ChAdOx1 nCoV-19) in healthy adults. For TCRbeta chain sequencing, PBMC samples from trial participants were taken at day 0 and at day 28 after the second dose. The junction shows trimming of 4 bases on V and 0 bases on J, and the gene matches do not reach 6 bases of it. The CDR3, from cysteine to phenylalanine, totals 15 residues. Only the CDR3 part of the read is kept: 45 bases, read in frame from the first base. From a lookup of the germline V gene, CDR1 and CDR2 are SGHRS and YFSETQ. Paper-wide results and their limitations: Spike-specific TCR breadth and depth rose significantly after two AZD1222 doses compared with day 0 and with MenACWY recipients. The 56-69-year group was small, and its depth increase did not reach significance, likely because of low power. Most participants were white British and females outnumbered males, and the authors suggested that clonal diversity may have been underestimated. Vaccine-associated CD4 TCRs spanned the whole spike protein, with dominant responses in regions 160-218 and 743-854. Because no day 14 peak-response samples were available, repertoires were characterized only after the peak T cell response. Reportedly, almost half of the unique spike-specific TCRs recognized epitopes lying outside the regions that are mutated in the B.1.351 and B.1.1.7 variants. Only 5 to 7 AZD1222 recipients were SARS-CoV-2 seropositive at baseline, limiting conclusions about previously exposed vaccinees.

The sequence derives from an adult in good health. The sequences come from peripheral blood, collected on day 0 of AZD1222 vaccination. The V and J genes are TRBV5-1 and TRBJ2-7; 8 of the junction bases match TRBD1. CDR3 sequence: CASSPGGPNSYEQYF. The nucleotide sequence is given as TGCGCCAGCAGCCCAGGGGGCCCTAACTCCTACGAGCAGTACTTC.